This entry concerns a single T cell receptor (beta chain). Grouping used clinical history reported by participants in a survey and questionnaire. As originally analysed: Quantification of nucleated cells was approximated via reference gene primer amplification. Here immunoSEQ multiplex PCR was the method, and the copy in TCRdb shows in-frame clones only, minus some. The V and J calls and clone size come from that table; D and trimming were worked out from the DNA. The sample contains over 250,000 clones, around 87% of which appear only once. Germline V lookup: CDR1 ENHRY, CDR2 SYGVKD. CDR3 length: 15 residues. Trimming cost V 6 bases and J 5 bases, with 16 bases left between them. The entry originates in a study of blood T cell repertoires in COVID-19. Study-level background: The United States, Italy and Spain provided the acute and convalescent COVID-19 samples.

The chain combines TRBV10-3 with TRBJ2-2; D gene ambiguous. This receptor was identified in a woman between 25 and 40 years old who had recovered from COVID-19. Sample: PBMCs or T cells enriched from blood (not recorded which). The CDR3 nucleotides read TGTGCCATCAGAAGTTCTCCCTACGATACCGGGGAGCTGTTTTTT. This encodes CAIRSSPYDTGELFF.